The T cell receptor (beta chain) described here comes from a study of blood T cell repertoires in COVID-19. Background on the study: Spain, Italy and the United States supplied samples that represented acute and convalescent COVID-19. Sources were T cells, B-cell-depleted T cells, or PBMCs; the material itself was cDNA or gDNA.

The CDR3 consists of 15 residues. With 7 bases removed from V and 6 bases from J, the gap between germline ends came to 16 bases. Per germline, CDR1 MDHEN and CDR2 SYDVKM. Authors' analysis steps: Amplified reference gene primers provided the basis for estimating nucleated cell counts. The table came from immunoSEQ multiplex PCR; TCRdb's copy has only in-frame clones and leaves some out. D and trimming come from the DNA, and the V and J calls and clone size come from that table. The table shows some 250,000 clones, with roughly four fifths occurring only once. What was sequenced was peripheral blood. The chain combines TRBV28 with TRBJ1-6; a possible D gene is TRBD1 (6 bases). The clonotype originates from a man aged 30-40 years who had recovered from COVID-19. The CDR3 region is CASTSAGQLNSPLHF. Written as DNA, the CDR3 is TGTGCCAGCACCTCAGCCGGACAGCTTAATTCACCCCTCCACTTT.